This TCR beta chain was captured in a study of T cell repertoires in cytomegalovirus infection. With 0 bases removed from V and 13 bases from J, the gap between germline ends came to 16 bases. The germline V gene has CDR1 LNHNV and CDR2 YYDKDF (reference sequence). The length of the CDR3 is 14 residues. This clonotype was counted between two and nine times. TCRdb analysed the reads with MiXCR anew, one entry per CDR3 protein. The sample includes over 150,000 distinct CDR3 sequences, approximately 14% of them seen just once. This TCR was recovered from a human donor in good health (CMV status not recorded). Some clones in this sample may be carry-over from other donors' samples. The sequenced sample consisted of PBMCs. The chain recombines TRBV15 with TRBJ2-1, with no clear D. DNA of the CDR3: TGTGCCACCAGCAGAGATGCGGCAAACGCTCCACAGTTCTTC. Amino acid sequence: CATSRDAANAPQFF.